This T cell receptor beta chain was sequenced in a study of blood T cell repertoires in COVID-19. In germline, CDR1 is SGHTA, CDR2 FQGNSA. The CDR3 runs to 15 residues. Unmatched junction bases numbered 10, after V lost 8 bases and J lost 3 bases. TCRdb's table, derived via immunoSEQ multiplex PCR, lists solely in-frame clones and lacks some. The sample contains under 350,000 clones, more than 80% of which appear only once. Sequenced material: peripheral blood. This chain links TRBV7-2 with TRBJ2-7; 10 bases align to TRBD2. The sequence was collected from a woman aged 30 to 39 with COVID-19, enrolled during active disease. DNA of the CDR3: TGTGCCAGCCGGAGCCCTAGCGGGAGATACTACGAGCAGTACTTC. Translated, it gives CASRSPSGRYYEQYF. Combining the CDR3 with reference TRBV7-2 and TRBJ2-7 gives the whole variable domain GAGVSQSPSNKVTEKGKDVELRCDPISGHTALYWYRQSLGQGLEFLIYFQGNSAPDKSGLPSDRFSAERTGGSVSTLTIQRTQQEDSAVYLCASRSPSGRYYEQYFGPGTRLTVT.